The 14 T cell receptor beta chains below were found in one sample sequenced in a study of blood T cell repertoires in COVID-19. Clones were sequenced by immunoSEQ multiplex PCR, and TCRdb holds only the in-frame ones, with some missing. The table shows roughly 140,000 clones, with about 82% occurring only once. Source material: peripheral blood. Receptor source: a middle-aged man with acute or convalescent COVID-19.

The CDR3 spells CASSINSMNTEAFF. In DNA, the CDR3 is TGTGCCAGTAGTATAAACAGCATGAACACTGAAGCTTTCTTT. The V gene is TRBV19, the J gene TRBJ1-1; no definite D call. Germline V gene lookup returns CDR1 LNHDA and CDR2 SQIVND (reference sequence). The V and J ends lost 2 bases and 0 bases respectively, with 7 bases between them. This CDR3 is 14 amino acids long.

The chain has TRBV7-9 and TRBJ2-1; maybe TRBD1 (5 bases). The CDR3 has 16 amino acids. CDR1 and CDR2 from the germline V gene are SEHNR and FQNEAQ (reference sequence). The V end lost 5 bases, the J end lost 5 bases, and 19 bases lay between the germline ends. The CDR3 sequence is CASSERVRATHNEQFF. CDR3 DNA sequence: TGTGCCAGCAGCGAAAGGGTCAGGGCTACACACAATGAGCAGTTCTTC.

In DNA, the CDR3 is TGTGCCAGCAGCCCTCGGACAGGGGCCTCCTACGAGCAGTACTTC. This translates into CASSPRTGASYEQYF. This chain uses TRBV7-2 with TRBJ2-7, with TRBD1 identical over 9 bases. CDR1 and CDR2 from the germline V gene are SGHTA and FQGNSA. This CDR3 comprises 15 residues. Trimming took 5 bases from V and 0 from J; bases not matched to a gene: 5.

The chain joins TRBV9 to TRBJ1-3; D gene uncertain. V lost 0 bases and J lost 0, with 13 bases in between. This CDR3 is built from 17 residues. Germline-derived CDR1 and CDR2 are SGDLS and YYNGEE. CDR3: CASSVAPGLGSGNTIYF. The DNA for the CDR3 is TGTGCCAGCAGCGTAGCTCCGGGGTTGGGCTCTGGAAACACCATATATTTT.

V gene TRBV2 combines with J gene TRBJ1-6; D is uncertain. Trimming removed 7 bases at V and 0 bases at J, with 10 bases between. CDR3 size: 15 residues. Germline assignment: CDR1 SNHLY and CDR2 FYNNEI. For the CDR3, the DNA is TGTGCCAGCACCCACGGGAGCTCCTATAATTCACCCCTCCACTTT. Its protein product is CASTHGSSYNSPLHF.

The chain uses TRBV6-5 and TRBJ1-1; TRBD1 aligns across 8 bases. The CDR3 is made up of 15 amino acids. Germline V gene data show CDR1 as MNHEY and CDR2 as SVGAGI. V shed 6 bases, J shed 11 bases, and the junction held 17 bases outside the gene matches. CDR3 bases: TGTGCCAGCAGCGCCGCCGGGACAGGTACCGGAGTGGCTTTCTTT. This codes for CASSAAGTGTGVAFF.

This chain links TRBV27 with TRBJ2-5; perhaps TRBD1 as D (6 bases). Trimming cost V 6 bases and J 4 bases, with 12 bases left between them. The germline CDR1 and CDR2 sequences are MNHEY and SMNVEV (reference sequence). The CDR3 length is 13 residues. The CDR3 loop is CASSASRGETQYF. For the CDR3, the DNA is TGTGCCAGCAGCGCCAGCAGGGGAGAGACCCAGTACTTC.

The chain links TRBV5-1 to TRBJ2-7; TRBD2 is a possible D gene (6 bases). The germline CDR1 and CDR2 sequences are SGHRS and YFSETQ. The CDR3 sequence is 15 residues long. V lost 7 bases and J 2 bases, leaving 19 bases between the germline ends. The CDR3 nucleotides are TGCGCCAGCTTTTCTACGGAGGGAAGTACCTACGAGCAGTACTTC. As protein: CASFSTEGSTYEQYF.

The chain joins TRBV7-3 to TRBJ2-3, with a weak D call TRBD1 (5 bases). V was pared by 5 bases and J by 2 bases, with 14 bases between. Germline loops: CDR1 SGHTA, CDR2 FQGTGA. The CDR3 runs to 15 residues. In nucleotides, the CDR3 is TGTGCCAGCAGCCCCATTGACAGTTCCACAGATACGCAGTATTTT. Residues: CASSPIDSSTDTQYF.

The chain links TRBV9 to TRBJ1-2, with TRBD1 matching over 7 bases. This CDR3 is built from 15 residues. Germline loops: CDR1 SGDLS, CDR2 YYNGEE. J was trimmed by 8 bases and V by 2 bases; bases with no gene match: 12. The CDR3 loop is CASSVSQGFGEGYTF. The CDR3 coding sequence is TGTGCCAGCAGCGTCTCACAGGGGTTCGGTGAAGGCTACACCTTC.

V gene TRBV6-5 combines with J gene TRBJ1-5; maybe TRBD1 (5 bases). The CDR3 runs to 15 residues. Trimming took 5 bases from V and 7 from J, leaving 18 bases between them. CDR1 and CDR2 (germline): MNHEY, SVGAGI. CDR3 DNA: TGTGCCAGCAGTCGGGGGACCCCGGGAATCCAGCCCCAGCATTTT. It codes for CASSRGTPGIQPQHF.

The chain carries TRBV4-1 and TRBJ2-7; D is perhaps TRBD2 (6 bases). Germline lookup yields CDR1 MGHRA and CDR2 YSYEKL. The CDR3 spans 15 residues. V was shortened by 0 bases and J by 1 base, with 10 bases between the two germline ends. DNA of the CDR3: TGCGCCAGCAGCCAAGAGGAGGGGCGATCCTACGAGCAGTACTTC. As protein: CASSQEEGRSYEQYF.

This clone appeared a single time. The V call is TRBV19, the J call TRBJ2-2, with TRBD1 matching 8 bases. The CDR3 extends over 14 amino acids. CDR1 and CDR2 from the germline V gene are LNHDA and SQIVND (reference sequence). Trimming cost V 7 bases and J 1 base; bases outside gene matches: 2. CDR3 sequence (DNA): TGTGCCAGTATGGGGACAGGGAACACCGGGGAGCTGTTTTTT. Translation: CASMGTGNTGELFF. The full variable domain, rest sourced from reference TRBV19 and TRBJ2-2, is DGGITQSPKYLFRKEGQNVTLSCEQNLNHDAMYWYRQDPGQGLRLIYYSQIVNDFQKGDIAEGYSVSREKKESFPLTVTSAQKNPTAFYLCASMGTGNTGELFFGEGSRLTVL.

The chain links TRBV14 to TRBJ1-4, with a tentative D call TRBD1 (6 bases). Germline-derived CDR1 and CDR2 are SGHDN and FVKESK. This CDR3 has 18 amino acids. V lost 4 bases to trimming and J lost 7 bases, with 25 bases between them. As DNA, the CDR3 is TGTGCCAGCAGCCCCGGCCTCCGGGACAAACATTTCAGTGAAAAACTGTTTTTT. It yields the protein CASSPGLRDKHFSEKLFF.